This T cell receptor beta chain was obtained from a study of cytomegalovirus exposure and HLA in healthy donors (dated by TCRdb to about 2017). About the investigation overall: An earlier analysis of approximately 550 of the donors reported 250 to 300 Gb of sequence data and 117 million unique TCR beta sequences from 150 million to 200 million T cells. Approximately 310 gigabases of sequencing data and tens of millions of unique TCR sequences made up an early release that covered over 550 HLA-typed donors. Among the roughly 380 genotyped donors, under 90% belonged to the genetic ancestry cluster associated with self-reported Caucasian donors. The study aimed to test whether signatures of past pathogen exposure could be identified by cataloging public T cell receptors. The study profiled the T cell repertoires of under 850 subjects by immunosequencing and related them to cytomegalovirus serostatus. In addition to the first cohort of roughly 700 subjects, a separate validation cohort of around 110 different subjects was used. The study combined high-throughput TCR immunosequencing, statistical association of individual TCRs with disease status, and machine learning to predict cytomegalovirus infection status. In a later analysis, previously published TCR beta repertoires from some 640 donors were re-analyzed and high-resolution HLA genotyping was added so that TCR occurrence patterns could be studied. Rather than using new phenotypic data, the later analysis identified candidate immune exposures from TCR beta sequences and from how often those sequences occurred across donors. An earlier analysis of 587 of the donors applied high-throughput TCR beta sequencing to assess whether each TCR beta V gene segment acted as functional or pseudogenic. Donor age, sex, ethnicity and CMV serostatus were compiled alongside the repertoire data. A later genetic analysis used genome-wide SNP genotypes for about 65% of the 666 donors, treating that subset as a discovery cohort. All discovery cohort repertoires had been generated on a single sequencing platform. HLA typing included class I and class II loci at four-digit resolution. The number of donors typed differed by locus, with about 629-630 for A, B, C, DRB1 and DQB1, about 500 for DQA1, 600 to 610 for DPA1, and some 440 for DPB1. About five DR-DQ haplotypes were treated as single units for association and clustering because of strong linkage in the cohort. Among some 400 genotyped donors of the cohort, an average of around 240,000 unique TCR beta nucleotide sequences were sequenced per donor, roughly 18% of them non-productive. On the study overall, not on this receptor specifically: HLA typing was unavailable for some donors at each locus, so association tests used only the typed subset. Cytomegalovirus status was reported to be diagnosed by the classifier with high specificity and sensitivity in both the original and validation cohorts. Some IMGT-functional V segments, including TRBV6-2 and TRBV6-3, could not be distinguished by the 87-base-pair reads and were therefore excluded. Correlated functional status among segregating V segments might reflect linkage disequilibrium, but an unknown experimental factor could not be ruled out. According to a later analysis, most CMV-associated TCR beta chains appeared to be HLA-restricted, and the HLA associations seemed to be driven largely by CMV exposure. V-gene and J-gene trimming of TCR beta chains was associated with a missense DCLRE1C variant in a later genetic analysis, and the association was replicated in an independent cohort. Several of the top co-occurrence clusters appeared to be linked to parvovirus B19, influenza, CMV and Epstein-Barr virus, according to a later analysis. In this cohort, only TCR beta chains were sequenced, and detectable features were limited by the absence of alpha or paired-chain data. Compared with the roughly 670-donor mean, donors in an Asian-associated ancestry cluster had fewer N-insertions in productive TCRs, according to a later genetic analysis. Presence/absence analyses assumed roughly uniform sequencing depth across donors, an assumption that may not hold. While some public TCRs were present in many individuals, most TCR sequences turned up only very rarely across donors. A further reported finding was that TCR beta sequences accurately predicted the HLA-A and HLA-B alleles for most subjects in the first cohort. A cluster of highly shared sequence variants was judged likely to be a technical artifact of the sequencing pipeline. In vitro tests confirmed that a few of the cytomegalovirus-associated TCR beta chains recognize cytomegalovirus antigens. It was suggested by the authors that the approach could potentially be generalized to other disease states and immunological phenotypes. The study gave a list of 150 to 200 TCR beta chains associated with cytomegalovirus. CMV serostatus was the only immune exposure information available for the cohort. When HLA alleles, especially DR and DQ, strongly co-occurred, attributing TCR associations to individual alleles was difficult. In a later analysis, some 17,000 TCR beta sequences were associated with specific HLA alleles at a false discovery rate of 0.05. Compared with equally common non-associated chains, HLA-associated TCR beta chains in a later analysis were more clonally expanded and had lower generation probabilities. Because counts were too low, more than 15 rarely observed V segments, including chromosome 9 orphons, were left out of the earlier analysis of a few hundred of the donors. A later analysis found that TCR association rates varied across HLA loci, with DRB1 alleles showing the most associated TCRs and HLA-C alleles the fewest. Broadly in line with IMGT annotations, most TCR beta V segments showed up in productive rearrangements about 87% or about 30% of the time in an earlier analysis of around 550 of the donors.

As to this clone: The clone's antigen remains unknown. Base qualities were left out, and no much larger clone turns up one base away.

The cohort comprised under 700 healthy bone marrow donors. Cohort members were all nominally healthy when sampled, although unrecorded immune exposures were likely present. The donor tested CMV seronegative, placing the donor among the 350 to 400 seronegative members of the cohort. Each donor provided a peripheral blood sample, and peripheral blood mononuclear cells were used for TCR beta sequencing. The Qiagen DNeasy Blood Extraction Kit was used to extract genomic DNA from the blood cell samples. The library was made by the immunoSEQ multiplex PCR assay. A mixture of 60 forward primers for TCR Vbeta segments and 13 reverse primers for TCR Jbeta segments was used in the multiplex PCR. The CDR3 region of rearranged TCR beta genes was amplified from genomic DNA with a multiplex PCR assay. On the Illumina HiSeq System, the amplified TCR beta libraries were sequenced as 87-base-pair reads. The published analysis was carried out like this. In a later analysis, tens of millions of unique TCR beta chains were counted across the approximately 620 repertoires, and approximately 11 million of these chains were shared by at least two donors. Raw reads were error-corrected and collapsed into unique sequences with a nearest-neighbor algorithm that merged closely related sequences to remove PCR and sequencing errors. To assign V, D and J gene segments, CDR3 sequences were aligned to IMGT reference sequences. For a sequence to be retained, at least a six-nucleotide match to both a V gene segment and a J gene segment was required. A rearrangement counted as productive if the CDR3 had no stop codons and remained in frame with V and J, and every other rearrangement counted as non-productive. Following IMGT convention, CDR3 was defined as the stretch from the second conserved V-encoded cysteine up to the conserved J-encoded phenylalanine. The earlier analysis of about 590 of the donors excluded sequences that lacked an unambiguous match to a single V gene segment. An earlier analysis of a few hundred of the donors called V segments functional above 56.7% productive rearrangements and segregating when the between-donor standard deviation exceeded 5%. A statistical classification framework was built to diagnose cytomegalovirus status from the catalog of TCR beta chain sequences. In a later analysis, TCR nucleotide sequences were compared against IMGT/GENE-DB human TR gene sequences so that V and J genes could be assigned. The TCRdist pipeline was used in a later analysis to assign CDR3 sequences and most-parsimonious VDJ recombination scenarios. In a later analysis, each TCR beta chain was defined by its CDR3 amino acid sequence together with its V-gene family, and reads lacking a unique V-gene family were excluded. In a later analysis, around 600 highly shared, low-generation-probability nucleotide sequences were removed to address suspected cross-contamination and a sequencing artifact. A later analysis calculated a clonal expansion index for each public chain from normalized within-repertoire ranks of inferred template counts. In a later analysis, generation probabilities were computed with a VDJ recombination model fitted to out-of-frame rearrangements, and the resulting probabilities were checked against IGoR. In a later analysis, TCR-TCR, TCR-HLA and TCR-CMV co-occurrence was scored with hypergeometric tests, and a repertoire-size bias correction was applied to TCR pairs. A later analysis estimated false discovery rates by permuting HLA or CMV assignments 20 times. A later analysis grouped co-occurring TCRs with DBSCAN, adding TCRdist sequence similarity when clustering within HLA-allele-positive subsets. Repertoires with fewer than 30,000 or more than 120,000 public chains, plus five repertoires with anomalous nucleotide sharing, were excluded from co-occurrence clustering. This is the immuneACCESS table as TCRdb keeps it, with only in-frame sequences that have V and J called. A part of the clones is gone; compared with another copy, unresolved V genes explain less than half, and the rest is unexplained. V, J and clone size were drawn from that table, and D and trimming were deduced from the DNA. Across this sample there are around 150,000 clones, with roughly four fifths seen only once. Around 1.4% of the sample goes to the ten largest clones.

The germline V gene provides CDR1 SQVTM and CDR2 ANQGSEA. Spanning cysteine to phenylalanine, the CDR3 consists of 14 amino acids. The DNA shown is the 42-base CDR3, in frame from base 1. V sheds 4 bases and J sheds 5 bases, leaving 15 bases between their ends. This receptor was identified in a man aged 18 to 30 in good health and CMV-seronegative. Sequenced: PBMCs. Recombination connected TRBV29-1 to TRBJ2-1, with the D gene call left open. The sequenced DNA is TGCAGCGTTGCGGCGGTCGGTCTGAACAATGAGCAGTTCTTC. It encodes CSVAAVGLNNEQFF.